One sample yielded the 3 T cell receptor beta chains listed below, sequenced in a study of OX40 agonist ivuxolimab in advanced cancers. Repertoires were generated with immunoSEQ multiplex PCR, while TCRdb's copy carries only in-frame clones and drops some. The sample includes roughly 79,000 clones, roughly 80% seen only once; the top ten take roughly 0.53%. Sequences were derived from CD4+ or CD8+ T cells sorted from blood, sampled in a trial of the OX40 agonist ivuxolimab. Receptor source: an adult with an advanced solid tumor such as melanoma, head and neck, liver or kidney cancer.

The genes are TRBV7-2 and TRBJ2-2, with unresolved D. The CDR3 has 14 amino acids. Germline V gives CDR1 SGHTA, CDR2 FQGNSA. V lost 3 bases and J 4 bases, leaving 9 bases between the germline ends. This CDR3 reads CASSFTVGTGELFF. CDR3 coding DNA: TGTGCCAGCAGCTTTACAGTTGGCACCGGGGAGCTGTTTTTT.

The chain combines TRBV10-3 with TRBJ1-5; tentatively, D is TRBD1 (5 bases). The CDR3 runs 13 residues. Trimming left V 0 bases short and J 11 bases short, with 11 bases between. The germline V gene has CDR1 ENHRY and CDR2 SYGVKD. As DNA, the CDR3 is TGTGCCATCAGTGAGTCGGGGGGTGCAGCCCAGCATTTT. Its protein is CAISESGGAAQHF.

The sample holds a few counts of this clone. The chain couples TRBV30 to TRBJ2-2, with TRBD1 as a possible D gene (6 bases). The CDR3 contains 11 residues. CDR1 GTSNPN and CDR2 SVGIG come from the germline V gene (reference sequence). Trimming pared 1 base from V and 16 bases from J, leaving 13 bases between. CDR3 DNA sequence: TGTGCCTGGAGTGCGGGACAAGCGCCGTTTTTT. Amino acids: CAWSAGQAPFF.